The 7 T cell receptor beta chains given below trace back to one sample, sequenced in a study of CD8 T cells in Susac syndrome. RNA amounts of roughly 0.45 to 1 ug underwent reverse transcription with random hexamers. From the immunoSEQ multiplex PCR reads, TCRdb called clonotypes with MiXCR, one entry per CDR3 protein. The sample holds 330,000 or so distinct CDR3 sequences, around 85% seen once. What was sequenced was CD8+ T cells from PBMCs. The origin of the receptors is a human donor with multiple sclerosis.

The chain carries TRBV11-2 and TRBJ2-7; TRBD1 might be the D (5 bases). Trimming took off 6 bases at V and 4 bases at J, with 10 bases between the two ends. The germline V gene has CDR1 SGHAT and CDR2 FQNNGV. The CDR3 covers 12 residues. DNA of the CDR3: TGTGCCAGCAGTAGGGGTTATTACGAGCAGTACTTC. Translated: CASSRGYYEQYF.

The chain uses TRBV3-1 and TRBJ2-7; no firm D call. The CDR3 consists of 14 residues. From germline, CDR1 is LGHDT and CDR2 YNNKEL (reference sequence). The V end was cut by 1 base, the J end by 5 bases, with 12 bases between. CDR3 nucleotide sequence: TGTGCCAGCAGCCAAGCCAGTTCGCTAAACGAGCAGTACTTC. Translating gives CASSQASSLNEQYF.

The chain uses TRBV6-1 and TRBJ2-3, with TRBD2 as a possible D gene (6 bases). This CDR3 is built from 11 residues. Germline CDR1 reads MNHNS; CDR2 reads SASEGT. V shed 6 bases and J shed 9 bases, with 10 bases lying between them. The CDR3, as DNA: TGTGCCAGCAGGCGGGACGAGACGCAGTATTTT. Translation gives CASRRDETQYF.

CDR3 nucleotide sequence: TGTGCCAGCAGCTCTCATTCTTCCTACGAGCAGTACTTC. Translating it yields CASSSHSSYEQYF. This sequence joins TRBV7-9 and TRBJ2-7; D unclear. This CDR3 is built from 13 residues. Germline values: CDR1 SEHNR, CDR2 FQNEAQ (reference sequence). V lost 4 bases and J 1 base, leaving 8 bases between the germline ends.

V gene TRBV28 combines with J gene TRBJ1-5, with 7 bases that match TRBD1. V trimming: 2 bases; J trimming: 0 bases; junction bases outside the gene matches: 7. The CDR3 runs to 17 residues. In germline, CDR1 is MDHEN, CDR2 SYDVKM. CDR3 in amino acids: CASSLDPQGVSNQPQHF. The CDR3 region has the DNA TGTGCCAGCAGTTTAGACCCCCAGGGGGTTAGCAATCAGCCCCAGCATTTT.

This sequence joins TRBV7-8 and TRBJ1-1, with unresolved D. Trimming shortened V by 0 bases and J by 4 bases, and 3 bases separated the two germline ends. CDR3 size: 12 residues. CDR1 and CDR2 (germline): SGHVS, FQNEAQ. The CDR3 bases are TGTGCCAGCAGCTTAGCCACCACTGAAGCTTTCTTT. Its translation is CASSLATTEAFF. Supplemented by reference TRBV7-8 and TRBJ1-1, the full variable domain reads GAGVSQSPRYKVAKRGQDVALRCDPISGHVSLFWYQQALGQGPEFLTYFQNEAQLDKSGLPSDRFFAERPEGSVSTLKIQRTQQEDSAVYLCASSLATTEAFFGQGTRLTVV.

The chain employs TRBV28 and TRBJ1-5; D ambiguous. CDR3 size: 16 residues. The V end lost 7 bases, the J end lost 0 bases, and 16 bases lay between the germline ends. The germline V gene encodes CDR1 MDHEN and CDR2 SYDVKM. DNA for the CDR3: TGTGCCAGCACACCATTACCCGGTAATAGCAATCAGCCCCAGCATTTT. Translating gives CASTPLPGNSNQPQHF.